The 7 T cell receptor beta chains below come from one sample, sequenced in a study of blood T cell repertoires in COVID-19. The data were produced by immunoSEQ multiplex PCR, yet TCRdb's version contains in-frame clones alone and is incomplete. The table lists about 500,000 clones, 85% to 90% of them singletons. The sequenced sample was peripheral blood. The receptors come from a woman in her fifties or sixties with COVID-19, enrolled during active disease.

Comment on this clone: The sample holds other DNA sequences that translate to the same CDR3. The chain is built from TRBV7-2 and TRBJ2-2, with D unclear. From germline, CDR1 is SGHTA and CDR2 FQGNSA. The CDR3 length is 15 residues. Trimming took 2 bases from V and 0 from J, leaving 7 bases between them. The CDR3 nucleotides read TGTGCCAGCAGCTTACGGCTAGCGAACACCGGGGAGCTGTTTTTT. Amino acid sequence: CASSLRLANTGELFF. Combining the CDR3 with reference TRBV7-2 and TRBJ2-2 gives the whole variable domain GAGVSQSPSNKVTEKGKDVELRCDPISGHTALYWYRQSLGQGLEFLIYFQGNSAPDKSGLPSDRFSAERTGGSVSTLTIQRTQQEDSAVYLCASSLRLANTGELFFGEGSRLTVL.

CDR3 coding DNA: TGCAGTGCGACCGGAGCGGGGGGCTACACCTTC. Translated: CSATGAGGYTF. V gene TRBV20-1 combines with J gene TRBJ1-2, with D unresolved. Looked up from germline, CDR1 is DFQATT and CDR2 is SNEGSKA (reference sequence). The CDR3 has 11 residues. Trimming shortened V by 6 bases and J by 8 bases, and 13 bases separated the two germline ends.

The V gene is TRBV12-3 or TRBV12-4, the J gene TRBJ1-2; D perhaps matches TRBD1 (5 bases). V lost 5 bases and J lost 8, with 15 bases in between. This CDR3 has 13 residues. Here the CDR3 reads CASSALGGLGYTF. As DNA, the CDR3 is TGTGCCAGCAGTGCCCTTGGGGGGTTGGGCTACACCTTC.

This clone was seen only once. The rearrangement uses TRBV9 and TRBJ1-4; 8 bases fit TRBD1. Per the germline V gene, CDR1 is SGDLS and CDR2 is YYNGEE. The CDR3 extends over 16 amino acids. With V trimmed by 4 bases and J by 7 bases, 12 bases remained unmatched. CDR3 bases: TGTGCCAGCAGCCCGCGGGGAACAGGGGGTATTGAAAAACTGTTTTTT. This codes for CASSPRGTGGIEKLFF.

This clone appeared a single time. The chain recombines TRBV9 with TRBJ2-1; D possibly corresponds to TRBD2 (6 bases). The germline V gene has CDR1 SGDLS and CDR2 YYNGEE. The CDR3 runs 14 residues. V lost 3 bases to trimming and J lost 8 bases, with 15 bases between them. The CDR3: CASSETVGGDEQFF. In DNA, the CDR3 is TGTGCCAGCAGCGAGACAGTGGGAGGAGATGAGCAGTTCTTC.

The chain links TRBV13 to TRBJ1-2; 8 bases fit TRBD1. The CDR3 has 14 amino acids. The trim removed 3 bases at V and 5 bases at J, leaving 5 bases unmatched. Germline V gives CDR1 PRHDT, CDR2 FYEKMQ (reference sequence). This CDR3 is CASSFQGAGYGYTF. CDR3 DNA sequence: TGTGCCAGCAGCTTCCAGGGGGCAGGGTATGGCTACACCTTC.

This sequence joins TRBV5-1 and TRBJ2-3; 10 nucleotides agree with TRBD1. This CDR3 has 16 amino acids. V lost 3 bases to trimming and J lost 3 bases; unmatched junction nucleotides: 7. Germline V gene sequence: CDR1 SGHRS, CDR2 YFSETQ. The chain's CDR3 is CASSWRQGAGTDTQYF. CDR3 nucleotides: TGCGCCAGCAGCTGGAGACAGGGGGCGGGAACAGATACGCAGTATTTT.